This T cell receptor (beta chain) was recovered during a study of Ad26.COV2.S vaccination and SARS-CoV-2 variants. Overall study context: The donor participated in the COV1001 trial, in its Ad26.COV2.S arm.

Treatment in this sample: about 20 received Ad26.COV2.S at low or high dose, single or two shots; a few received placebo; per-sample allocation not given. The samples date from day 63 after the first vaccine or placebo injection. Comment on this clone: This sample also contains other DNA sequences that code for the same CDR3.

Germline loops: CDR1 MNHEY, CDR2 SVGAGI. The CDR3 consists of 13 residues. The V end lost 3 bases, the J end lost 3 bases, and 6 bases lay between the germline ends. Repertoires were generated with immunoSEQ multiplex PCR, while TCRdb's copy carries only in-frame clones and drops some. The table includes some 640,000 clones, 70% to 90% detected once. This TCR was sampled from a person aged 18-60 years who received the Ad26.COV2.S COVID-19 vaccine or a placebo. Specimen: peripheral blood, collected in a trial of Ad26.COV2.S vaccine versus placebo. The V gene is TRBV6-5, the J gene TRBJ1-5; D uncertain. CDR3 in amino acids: CASSYRVNQPQHF. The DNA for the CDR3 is TGTGCCAGCAGTTATAGGGTCAATCAGCCCCAGCATTTT.